This T cell receptor (beta chain) derives from a study of human T cells and chemical hapten exposure. Points from the study as a whole: Patch test score was positively correlated with the counts of TCRs that had expanded at PT1.

One entry per CDR3 protein, called by TCRdb with MiXCR from the RACE reads. There are approximately 82,000 distinct CDR3 sequences in the sample; about 10% occur only once, and around 2.2% lies in the top ten. Time point here: patch test 1, 2 weeks after DPC sensitization. The treatment: therapeutic diphenylcyclopropenone sensitization with weekly scalp DPC. Staff drew blood before applying each patch test. With respect to this clonotype: Its specificity is not known.

The length of the CDR3 is 14 residues. V lost 4 bases to trimming and J lost 1 base, with 11 bases between them. From germline, CDR1 is MGHRA and CDR2 YSYEKL. This sample comprised whole blood, obtained in connection with sensitization to the hapten diphenylcyclopropenone (DPC). The source is a man in his forties with alopecia areata. Some clones in this sample may be carry-over from other donors' samples. The rearrangement joins TRBV4-1 to TRBJ2-7; D gene ambiguous. CDR3 coding DNA: TGCGCCAGCAGCCTGCTCCCCGGGTCCTACGAGCAGTACGTC. Translation gives CASSLLPGSYEQYV.